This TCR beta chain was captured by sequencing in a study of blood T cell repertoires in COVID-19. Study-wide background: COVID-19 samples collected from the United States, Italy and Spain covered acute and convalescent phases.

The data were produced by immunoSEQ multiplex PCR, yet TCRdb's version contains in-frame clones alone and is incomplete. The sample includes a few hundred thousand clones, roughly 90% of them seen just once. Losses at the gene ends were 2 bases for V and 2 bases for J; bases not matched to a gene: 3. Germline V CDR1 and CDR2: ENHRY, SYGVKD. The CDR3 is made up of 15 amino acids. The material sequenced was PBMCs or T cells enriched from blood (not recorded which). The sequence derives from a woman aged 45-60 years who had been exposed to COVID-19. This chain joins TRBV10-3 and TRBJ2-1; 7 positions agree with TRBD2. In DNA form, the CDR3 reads TGTGCCATCAGTGAGGTGGGAGGGGCCTACAATGAGCAGTTCTTC. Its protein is CAISEVGGAYNEQFF.